The source of this T cell receptor (beta chain) is a study of blood T cell repertoires in COVID-19. Turning to the study itself: The United States, Italy and Spain provided the acute and convalescent COVID-19 samples. PBMCs, B-cell-depleted T cells, or T cells provided the cDNA or gDNA that made up the material.

The CDR3 is 15 residues long. V shed 3 bases and J shed 1 base, with 12 bases lying between them. Looked up from germline, CDR1 is SGHTA and CDR2 is FQGTGA. Original methodology: Amplifying reference gene primers gave estimates of nucleated cell counts. TCRdb keeps only in-frame clones here, not all; method: immunoSEQ multiplex PCR. V and J calls and clone size are given by that table; D and trimming were obtained from the DNA. Among some 140,000 clones listed, about 80% were seen once. This TCR was recovered from a woman aged 80 or older with acute or convalescent COVID-19. What was sequenced was peripheral blood. The chain combines TRBV7-3 with TRBJ1-1, with D unresolved. The CDR3 region is CASSLLGPGNTEAFF. The CDR3 DNA reads TGTGCCAGCAGCTTGCTAGGTCCGGGGAACACTGAAGCTTTCTTT.